The 27 T cell receptor beta chains below all came from one sample that was sequenced in a study of somatic mutations in cytotoxic T cells in rheumatoid arthritis. Here immunoSEQ multiplex PCR was the method, and the copy in TCRdb shows in-frame clones only, minus some. The table includes roughly 11,000 clones, around 80% detected once. Sequencing used CD8+ T cells sorted from blood. The receptor source for this set is an adult with rheumatoid arthritis.

The chain is built from TRBV27 and TRBJ2-5, with 14 bases that match TRBD2. The J call is doubtful: the DNA matches TRBJ2-7 better. CDR3 size: 15 residues. CDR1 is MNHEY, CDR2 SMNVEV, per germline (reference sequence). The CDR3 DNA reads as TGTGCCAGCAGTTGGGGGACTAGCGGGGGTTACGAGCAGTACTTC. Its translation is CASSWGTSGGYEQYF.

The chain recombines TRBV7-9 with TRBJ2-5, with D possibly matching TRBD2 (5 bases). The CDR3 has 14 residues. V was pared by 4 bases and J by 2 bases, with 11 bases between. CDR1 is SEHNR and CDR2 is FQNEAQ in the germline V gene (reference sequence). CDR3 in DNA: TGTGCCAGCAGCTCAGACTACGATCAAGAGACCCAGTACTTC. This translates into CASSSDYDQETQYF.

This clone showed up just once. This chain connects TRBV5-1 to TRBJ2-1, with TRBD2 matching over 9 bases. Per the germline V gene, CDR1 is SGHRS and CDR2 is YFSETQ. This CDR3 spans 15 amino acids. Unmatched junction bases numbered 4, after V lost 0 bases and J lost 6 bases. This CDR3 is CASSLDGRGGNEQFF. In nucleotides, the CDR3 is TGCGCCAGCAGCTTGGACGGGCGGGGGGGCAATGAGCAGTTCTTC.

This clone has only a few counts. The chain links TRBV9 to TRBJ1-1; D is possibly TRBD1 (6 bases). Germline values: CDR1 SGDLS, CDR2 YYNGEE. This CDR3 region has 14 residues. Trimming took off 3 bases at V and 3 bases at J, with 12 bases between the two ends. The chain's CDR3 is CASSATQGYTEAFF. Written as DNA, the CDR3 is TGTGCCAGCAGCGCCACTCAGGGGTACACTGAAGCTTTCTTT.

The rearrangement uses TRBV7-2 and TRBJ2-2, with 12 bases that match TRBD2. Germline V gives CDR1 SGHTA, CDR2 FQGNSA. The CDR3 runs 17 residues. J lost 4 bases, V lost 2 bases, and 5 bases had no gene match. The DNA for the CDR3 is TGTGCCAGCAGCTTACTGACTAGCGGGAGCCTCACCGGGGAGCTGTTTTTT. It encodes CASSLLTSGSLTGELFF.

This clone was seen only once. V is TRBV7-2 and J is TRBJ2-3, with 7 bases that match TRBD2. There are 18 residues in the CDR3. The trim removed 5 bases at V and 5 bases at J, leaving 19 bases unmatched. From germline, CDR1 is SGHTA and CDR2 FQGNSA. CDR3 nucleotide sequence: TGTGCCAGCAGCCTTACCCTTCTAGCGGCCCTGCCCGGAGATACGCAGTATTTT. This translates into CASSLTLLAALPGDTQYF.

The chain carries TRBV7-3 and TRBJ2-1; D possibly matches TRBD1 or TRBD2 (6 bases each). Looked up from germline, CDR1 is SGHTA and CDR2 is FQGTGA. Trimming shortened V by 0 bases and J by 8 bases, and 8 bases separated the two germline ends. The length of the CDR3 is 13 residues. The CDR3 nucleotides read TGTGCCAGCAGCTTAACAGGGGGGTATGAGCAGTTCTTC. This codes for CASSLTGGYEQFF.

V and J are TRBV28 and TRBJ1-3; D gene ambiguous. The germline V gene has CDR1 MDHEN and CDR2 SYDVKM. V dropped 1 base and J dropped 2 bases, with 15 bases sitting between them. CDR3 length: 17 amino acids. DNA for the CDR3: TGTGCCAGCAGTTTATTGCCCCTGGGATCAGCTGGAAACACCATATATTTT. This codes for CASSLLPLGSAGNTIYF.

The chain has TRBV5-8 and TRBJ1-3, with D perhaps TRBD1 (5 bases). Germline V gene lookup returns CDR1 SGHTS and CDR2 YDEGEE. This CDR3 spans 15 amino acids. Trimming took 2 bases from V and 2 from J, leaving 11 bases between them. This CDR3 reads CASSFPQGTGNTIYF. For the CDR3, the DNA is TGTGCCAGCAGCTTCCCGCAGGGTACTGGAAACACCATATATTTT.

The V and J genes are TRBV11-3 and TRBJ1-2, with TRBD1 matching 8 bases. Per germline, CDR1 SGHNT and CDR2 YENEEA. The CDR3 covers 14 residues. V trimming: 5 bases; J trimming: 6 bases; junction bases outside the gene matches: 8. The CDR3 region is CASSPRTGFHGYTF. The CDR3 region has the DNA TGTGCCAGCAGCCCCCGGACAGGGTTTCATGGCTACACCTTC.

The chain employs TRBV27 and TRBJ2-1, with unresolved D. This CDR3 spans 15 amino acids. Trimming removed 0 bases at V and 5 bases at J, with 11 bases between. The germline gives CDR1 MNHEY, CDR2 SMNVEV (reference sequence). The CDR3 spells CASSLSNDPDNEQFF. As DNA, the CDR3 is TGTGCCAGCAGTTTATCAAACGACCCCGACAATGAGCAGTTCTTC.

This clone was detected only once. This sequence joins TRBV5-1 and TRBJ2-3; TRBD2 might be the D (5 bases). The CDR3 extends over 15 amino acids. Germline V gives CDR1 SGHRS, CDR2 YFSETQ. The ends were cut back, 3 bases at V and 5 bases at J, with 16 bases in the middle. CDR3 coding DNA: TGCGCCAGCAGCTCCGTCCGGGGAGTGCAAGATACGCAGTATTTT. The encoded protein is CASSSVRGVQDTQYF.

The rearrangement links TRBV7-2 to TRBJ1-5; a possible D gene is TRBD1 (6 bases). Trimming removed 4 bases at V and 0 bases at J, with 10 bases between. The CDR3 has 15 residues. CDR1 is SGHTA and CDR2 is FQGNSA in the germline V gene. CDR3 sequence: CASSSSRGSNQPQHF. CDR3 nucleotide sequence: TGTGCCAGCAGCTCGTCCAGGGGTAGCAATCAGCCCCAGCATTTT.

This clone has just one count. V gene TRBV7-6 combines with J gene TRBJ2-5; possible D gene TRBD2, 6 bases. CDR3 length equals 16 residues. The V and J ends lost 5 bases and 5 bases respectively, with 21 bases between them. Germline V CDR1 and CDR2: SGHVS, FNYEAQ. The CDR3 loop reads CASSTRLGIEGETQYF. DNA for the CDR3: TGTGCCAGCAGCACCCGACTAGGAATCGAGGGGGAGACCCAGTACTTC.

The chain employs TRBV6-1 and TRBJ2-5; D is unresolved. In germline, CDR1 is MNHNS, CDR2 SASEGT. The CDR3 loop spans 13 amino acids. The V end lost 2 bases, the J end lost 2 bases, and 6 bases lay between the germline ends. The CDR3 DNA reads as TGTGCCAGCAGTGAATGGGATCAAGAGACCCAGTACTTC. Protein sequence: CASSEWDQETQYF.

V usage is TRBV6-1 and J usage is TRBJ1-2; D ambiguous. V lost 10 bases to trimming and J lost 6 bases, with 6 bases between them. The CDR3 totals 9 residues. Germline V lookup: CDR1 MNHNS, CDR2 SASEGT. The CDR3 DNA reads TGTGCCACTCTAGATGGCTACACCTTC. Translating it yields CATLDGYTF.

The chain joins TRBV7-9 to TRBJ1-4, with D possibly matching TRBD1 (5 bases). The CDR3 totals 13 residues. Germline V gene data show CDR1 as SEHNR and CDR2 as FQNEAQ (reference sequence). The V gene lost 5 bases and the J gene lost 6 bases, with 10 bases spanning the gap. The chain's CDR3 is CASSTGGDEKLFF. DNA for the CDR3: TGTGCCAGCAGCACCGGGGGGGATGAAAAACTGTTTTTT.

The J gene is TRBJ2-6, the V gene TRBV6-4; either TRBD1 or TRBD2 may fit D (5 bases each). Trimming cost V 1 base and J 1 base, with 14 bases left between them. The CDR3 sequence is 18 residues long. Germline CDR1 is MRHNA and CDR2 is SNTAGT. Here the CDR3 reads CASSDFGGELSGANVLTF. The CDR3 DNA sequence: TGTGCCAGCAGTGACTTTGGGGGAGAATTATCTGGGGCCAACGTCCTGACTTTC.

V gene TRBV5-1 combines with J gene TRBJ2-1, with D perhaps TRBD1 (6 bases). Germline lookup yields CDR1 SGHRS and CDR2 YFSETQ. This CDR3 is built from 16 residues. V lost 0 bases to trimming and J lost 5 bases, with 15 bases between them. The CDR3 loop is CASSLEGEDSHNEQFF. CDR3 bases: TGCGCCAGCAGCTTGGAGGGCGAGGACAGCCACAATGAGCAGTTCTTC.

The chain couples TRBV7-6 to TRBJ2-7, with D perhaps matching TRBD1 or TRBD2 (6 bases each). CDR1 and CDR2 from the germline V gene are SGHVS and FNYEAQ. The CDR3 has 16 residues. The V gene lost 2 bases and the J gene lost 3 bases, with 17 bases spanning the gap. CDR3: CASSLKETGTFYEQYF. DNA of the CDR3: TGTGCCAGCAGCTTAAAGGAAACAGGGACTTTCTACGAGCAGTACTTC.

The rearrangement uses TRBV20-1 and TRBJ2-1; D possibly corresponds to TRBD2 (5 bases). CDR3 length: 11 residues. The germline V gene has CDR1 DFQATT and CDR2 SNEGSKA (reference sequence). The V and J ends lost 5 bases and 6 bases respectively, with 8 bases between them. The CDR3, as DNA: TGCAGTGCTGGTCGGGGCAATGAGCAGTTCTTC. Translating gives CSAGRGNEQFF.

Only one count was recorded for this clone. This chain uses TRBV28 with TRBJ2-3; 9 bases fit TRBD2. The trim removed 6 bases at V and 4 bases at J, leaving 5 bases unmatched. Germline loops: CDR1 MDHEN, CDR2 SYDVKM. This CDR3 is built from 14 residues. For the CDR3, the DNA is TGTGCCAGCAGCTATAGACTAGCGGCAGATACGCAGTATTTT. It translates to CASSYRLAADTQYF.

The chain recombines TRBV28 with TRBJ2-7; perhaps TRBD1 as D (5 bases). The ends were cut back, 7 bases at V and 2 bases at J, with 9 bases in the middle. Germline V gene sequence: CDR1 MDHEN, CDR2 SYDVKM. CDR3 length: 12 amino acids. Written as DNA, the CDR3 is TGTGCCAGCACGGACATGACCTACGAGCAGTACTTC. Protein: CASTDMTYEQYF.

V and J are TRBV5-4 and TRBJ1-2; D is perhaps TRBD1 (6 bases). Per germline, CDR1 SGHNT and CDR2 YYREEE (reference sequence). The ends were cut back, 4 bases at V and 7 bases at J, with 14 bases in the middle. The CDR3 is 13 residues long. The CDR3 DNA is TGTGCCAGCAGCCCCACAGGGATTCGTGGCTACACCTTC. As protein: CASSPTGIRGYTF. The variable domain in full, with the rest retrieved from reference TRBV5-4 and TRBJ1-2, is ETGVTQSPTHLIKTRGQQVTLRCSSQSGHNTVSWYQQALGQGPQFIFQYYREEENGRGNFPPRFSGLQFPNYSSELNVNALELDDSALYLCASSPTGIRGYTFGSGTRLTVV.

The rearrangement joins TRBV6-5 to TRBJ1-1, with TRBD1 matching over 7 bases. Germline CDR1 is MNHEY and CDR2 is SVGAGI. The V gene end was trimmed by 6 bases and the J gene end by 1 base; junction bases not matched to a gene: 5. This CDR3 contains 14 residues. CDR3 protein: CASSPGTENTEAFF. CDR3 coding DNA: TGTGCCAGCAGCCCCGGGACAGAGAACACTGAAGCTTTCTTT.

The rearrangement joins TRBV5-1 to TRBJ1-2; 10 nucleotides line up with TRBD1. The V and J ends lost 4 bases and 4 bases, in that order; junction bases with no gene match: 4. Germline CDR1 and CDR2: SGHRS and YFSETQ. This CDR3 has 14 residues. CDR3 in DNA: TGCGCCAGCAGCCCCGGGACAGGGGTCTATGGCTACACCTTC. The encoded protein is CASSPGTGVYGYTF.

This chain joins TRBV4-3 and TRBJ2-5; 11 nucleotides agree with TRBD2. This CDR3 has 19 amino acids. V lost 0 bases to trimming and J lost 2 bases; unmatched junction nucleotides: 11. Germline V gene sequence: CDR1 LGHNA, CDR2 YSLEER. DNA for the CDR3: TGCGCCAGCAGCCAAGATAGTCTGACGGCTAGCGGGAGGCAAGAGACCCAGTACTTC. As protein: CASSQDSLTASGRQETQYF.